Below, 21 T cell receptor beta chains from the same sample are listed, as sequenced in a study of T cell repertoires in cytomegalovirus infection. TCRdb passed the reads through MiXCR, listing each CDR3 protein once. The data contain about half a million distinct CDR3 sequences, 42% of them singletons. These TCRs' antigens remain unknown. The sequences come from cultured PBMCs, collected from culture after CMV antigen stimulation. Receptors originate from a human donor in good health (CMV status not recorded). Some clones in this sample may be carry-over from other donors' samples.

The rearrangement joins TRBV9 to TRBJ1-2; no definite D call. With 0 bases removed from V and 10 bases from J, the gap between germline ends came to 7 bases. Germline CDR1 is SGDLS and CDR2 is YYNGEE. The CDR3 is made up of 11 amino acids. The CDR3 here is CASSVARDYTF. DNA for the CDR3: TGTGCCAGCAGCGTAGCTCGCGACTACACCTTC.

This rearrangement joins TRBV7-6 to TRBJ1-1; perhaps TRBD1 as D (5 bases). With 6 bases removed from V and 3 bases from J, the gap between germline ends came to 11 bases. CDR3 length: 13 amino acids. Germline CDR1 and CDR2: SGHVS and FNYEAQ. The CDR3 DNA reads TGTGCCAGCAGGTCAGGGTTGGACACTGAAGCTTTCTTT. Its translation is CASRSGLDTEAFF.

The chain is built from TRBV11-2 and TRBJ2-5; 10 bases agree with TRBD2. The junction had 10 bases not matched to a gene; V was cut back by 2 bases and J by 4 bases. This CDR3 spans 17 amino acids. CDR1 is SGHAT and CDR2 is FQNNGV in the germline V gene. Here the CDR3 DNA reads TGTGCCAGCAGCTTACTAGCGGGAGTCTCTTCGCGAGAGACCCAGTACTTC. It codes for CASSLLAGVSSRETQYF.

A few counts support this clonotype. One junction end does not reproduce the germline sequence, and a read error may be involved. The chain carries TRBV15 and TRBJ2-7; weak D call: TRBD2 (5 bases). In germline, CDR1 is LNHNV, CDR2 YYDKDF (reference sequence). The CDR3 has 13 amino acids. Here the CDR3 reads CATSRAAGSEQYF. The CDR3 region has the DNA TGTGCCACCAGTAGAGCGGCCGGATCCGAGCAGTACTTC.

This clonotype showed up many times. The chain has TRBV7-2 and TRBJ1-2; D is possibly TRBD1 (5 bases). CDR1 and CDR2 from the germline V gene are SGHTA and FQGNSA. The CDR3 is 15 amino acids. The V end lost 1 base, the J end lost 7 bases, and 16 bases lay between the germline ends. Here the CDR3 DNA reads TGTGCCAGCAGCTTAGTTGAGAGGGGACCCTCTGGCTACACCTTC. The encoded protein is CASSLVERGPSGYTF.

The genes are TRBV6-1 and TRBJ1-1; tentatively, D is TRBD1 (6 bases). Germline V CDR1 and CDR2: MNHNS, SASEGT. The CDR3 contains 14 residues. Trimming stripped 4 bases from V and 3 bases from J, with 12 bases between. The CDR3 sequence is CASSGYRDYTEAFF. The CDR3 region has the DNA TGTGCCAGCAGTGGTTACAGGGACTACACTGAAGCTTTCTTT.

The J gene is TRBJ2-5, the V gene TRBV7-2; possible D gene TRBD1, 6 bases. The ends were cut back, 4 bases at V and 5 bases at J, with 11 bases in the middle. Germline values: CDR1 SGHTA, CDR2 FQGNSA. This CDR3 comprises 13 residues. The CDR3 DNA sequence: TGTGCCAGCAGCTCCAGGGGTACCGAGACCCAGTACTTC. Protein: CASSSRGTETQYF. Complete variable domain (other parts from reference TRBV7-2 and TRBJ2-5): GAGVSQSPSNKVTEKGKDVELRCDPISGHTALYWYRQSLGQGLEFLIYFQGNSAPDKSGLPSDRFSAERTGGSVSTLTIQRTQQEDSAVYLCASSSRGTETQYFGPGTRLLVL.

This clonotype has a handful of counts. This sequence joins TRBV7-8 and TRBJ2-7; the match to TRBD1 covers 7 bases. With V trimmed by 6 bases and J by 5 bases, 10 bases remained unmatched. Germline CDR1 SGHVS, CDR2 FQNEAQ. The CDR3 runs to 14 residues. The CDR3 protein is CASSPDRDFDEQYF. CDR3 DNA: TGTGCCAGCAGTCCCGACAGGGATTTTGACGAGCAGTACTTC.

V gene TRBV20-1 combines with J gene TRBJ1-6; D is uncertain. Germline V gives CDR1 DFQATT, CDR2 SNEGSKA (reference sequence). This CDR3 is 13 amino acids long. V was cut by 4 bases and J by 6 bases, with 10 bases left in between. CDR3 residues: CSATEEINSPLHF. CDR3 in DNA: TGCAGTGCTACTGAAGAGATTAATTCACCCCTCCACTTT.

V gene TRBV19 combines with J gene TRBJ1-2, with 7 nucleotides matching TRBD1. Germline V gene lookup returns CDR1 LNHDA and CDR2 SQIVND (reference sequence). The CDR3 is 13 amino acids. Trimming cost V 6 bases and J 6 bases; bases outside gene matches: 7. The CDR3 sequence is CASRPDRVDGYTF. The CDR3 DNA sequence: TGTGCCAGTAGACCCGACAGGGTCGATGGCTACACCTTC.

The chain has TRBV19 and TRBJ2-2; maybe TRBD1 (5 bases). The CDR3 sequence is 14 residues long. The V end lost 5 bases, the J end lost 4 bases, and 11 bases lay between the germline ends. Per germline, CDR1 LNHDA and CDR2 SQIVND (reference sequence). CDR3 coding DNA: TGTGCCAGTAGTTTGCAGGGTAGCACCGGGGAGCTGTTTTTT. This sequence encodes CASSLQGSTGELFF.

The genes are TRBV19 and TRBJ1-1; D not certain. Trimming removed 3 bases at V and 0 bases at J, with 14 bases between. There are 16 residues in the CDR3. Looked up from germline, CDR1 is LNHDA and CDR2 is SQIVND (reference sequence). CDR3 coding DNA: TGTGCCAGTAGTATTCACAGAGGCTCCATGAACACTGAAGCTTTCTTT. This encodes CASSIHRGSMNTEAFF.

The chain joins TRBV30 to TRBJ2-3; TRBD2 matches 12 bases. The CDR3 spans 15 residues. V lost 5 bases and J lost 5; bases outside the gene matches: 8. Germline-derived CDR1 and CDR2 are GTSNPN and SVGIG (reference sequence). CDR3 region: CAWSTSGLAGDTQYF. The DNA of the CDR3 is TGTGCCTGGTCTACCTCGGGACTAGCGGGAGATACGCAGTATTTT. Together with reference TRBV30 and TRBJ2-3, the CDR3 gives the full variable domain: SQTIHQWPATLVQPVGSPLSLECTVEGTSNPNLYWYRQAAGRGLQLLFYSVGIGQISSEVPQNLSASRPQDRQFILSSKKLLLSDSGFYLCAWSTSGLAGDTQYFGPGTRLTVL.

The V gene is TRBV2, the J gene TRBJ2-1; 12 positions match TRBD2. V dropped 8 bases and J dropped 8; count of bases not matched to a gene: 7. The CDR3 extends over 14 amino acids. Germline-derived CDR1 and CDR2 are SNHLY and FYNNEI. The CDR3: CASARRTSGDEQFF. In DNA form, the CDR3 reads TGTGCCAGCGCTCGAAGGACTAGCGGGGATGAGCAGTTCTTC.

The chain couples TRBV20-1 to TRBJ2-3; a possible D gene is TRBD1 (7 bases). CDR1 is DFQATT, CDR2 SNEGSKA, per germline (reference sequence). This CDR3 contains 20 residues. The V end lost 1 base, the J end lost 4 bases, and 30 bases lay between the germline ends. CDR3 protein: CSARVSSTGSGGPRPDTQYF. The CDR3 coding sequence is TGCAGTGCTAGAGTGAGTTCGACAGGGTCAGGAGGGCCCCGTCCAGATACGCAGTATTTT.

This chain links TRBV10-3 with TRBJ2-5, with 12 bases identical to TRBD2. The CDR3 is 16 residues long. J lost 1 base, V lost 5 bases, and 5 bases had no gene match. Germline V gene data show CDR1 as ENHRY and CDR2 as SYGVKD. In DNA form, the CDR3 reads TGTGCCATCAGTCCAAGACTAGCGGGAGTCCAAGAGACCCAGTACTTC. This gives the protein CAISPRLAGVQETQYF.

The V call is TRBV12-3 or TRBV12-4, the J call TRBJ1-2; 8 bases map to TRBD1. The CDR3 has 14 residues. With V trimmed by 4 bases and J by 8 bases, 9 bases remained unmatched. The CDR3 here is CASSYTLDRDGYTF. The CDR3 DNA reads as TGTGCCAGCAGTTACACCTTGGACAGGGACGGCTACACCTTC.

This chain uses TRBV27 with TRBJ1-2; 8 nucleotides agree with TRBD1. The CDR3 loop spans 16 amino acids. The trim removed 0 bases at V and 11 bases at J, leaving 14 bases unmatched. Germline V gene sequence: CDR1 MNHEY, CDR2 SMNVEV (reference sequence). The CDR3 reads CASSLSRMTGVGRYTF. Here the CDR3 DNA reads TGTGCCAGCAGTTTATCCCGAATGACAGGGGTTGGGCGATACACCTTC.

The chain couples TRBV20-1 to TRBJ1-2; 7 bases match TRBD1. CDR1 is DFQATT and CDR2 is SNEGSKA in the germline V gene (reference sequence). The CDR3 is 13 residues long. Trimming took 5 bases from V and 6 from J; bases not matched to a gene: 9. CDR3 DNA sequence: TGCAGTGCTCCGGACAGGAGAGGGGATGGCTACACCTTC. Protein sequence: CSAPDRRGDGYTF.

This clonotype was found a few times. The rearrangement links TRBV6-2 or TRBV6-3 to TRBJ1-6; possible D gene TRBD1, 6 bases. Germline CDR1 is MNHEY and CDR2 is SVGEGT. V dropped 6 bases and J dropped 7 bases, with 19 bases sitting between them. The CDR3 extends over 16 amino acids. As DNA, the CDR3 is TGTGCCAGCAGCTCCCGGGACAAATTTGTGAATTCACCCCTCCACTTT. Protein: CASSSRDKFVNSPLHF.

The V call is TRBV12-3 or TRBV12-4, the J call TRBJ1-5; no firm D call. V lost 3 bases and J lost 0, with 9 bases in between. This CDR3 region has 15 residues. The CDR3 region has the DNA TGTGCCAGCAGTTTGAGGTCCATTAGCAATCAGCCCCAGCATTTT. This translates into CASSLRSISNQPQHF.